The clone carrying this TCR beta chain was observed many times. Its antigen remains unidentified. Authors' methods: Construction of a distant-metastasis classifier for papillary thyroid cancer relied on CDR3 differences across clinicopathological groups. TCRdb redid the clone calls on the PCR reads using MiXCR. Here the V and J calls rest on TCRdb's processing, not on the authors' analysis. The sample shows roughly 89,000 clones, around 13% of them seen only once. This specimen comes from a study of metastatic and nonmetastatic thyroid tumors. Overall study context: Across blood and tumor or nodule tissue, repertoires from malignant and benign thyroid patients were compared with one another.

Each patient went into thyroid surgery without having received any treatment. CDR3 size: 15 residues. The germline V and J ends were trimmed by 3 bases and 0 bases, with 11 bases remaining between them. Notes on the study in general: Reports indicated that malignant thyroid tumors showed significantly higher TCR beta diversity than benign nodules did, in blood and tumor.

The chain recombines TRBV12-3 or TRBV12-4 with TRBJ1-1; the D is unclear. Sequenced sample: tumor tissue. The receptor comes from a female donor with papillary thyroid cancer or a benign thyroid nodule (not recorded which). Some clones in this sample may be carry-over from other donors' samples. The CDR3 coding sequence is TGTGCCAGCAGTTTTAGTCCGAATATGAACACTGAAGCTTTCTTT. It is translated as CASSFSPNMNTEAFF.